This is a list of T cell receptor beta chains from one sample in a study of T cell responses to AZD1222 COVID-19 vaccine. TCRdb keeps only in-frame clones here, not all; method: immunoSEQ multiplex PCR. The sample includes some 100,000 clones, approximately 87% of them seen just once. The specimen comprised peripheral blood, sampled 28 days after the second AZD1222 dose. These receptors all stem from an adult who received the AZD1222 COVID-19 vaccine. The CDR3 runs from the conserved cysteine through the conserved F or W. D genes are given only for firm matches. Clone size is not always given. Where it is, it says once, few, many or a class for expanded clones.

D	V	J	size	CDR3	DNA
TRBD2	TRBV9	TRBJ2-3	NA	CASSASGSTDTQYF	TGTGCCAGCAGCGCTAGCGGTAGCACAGATACGCAGTATTTT
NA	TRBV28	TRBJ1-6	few	CASSTQGIGEDYNSPLHF	TGTGCCAGCAGCACACAGGGTATCGGTGAAGACTATAATTCACCCCTCCACTTT
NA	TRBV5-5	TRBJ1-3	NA	CASSPWTLGNTIYF	TGTGCCAGCAGCCCCTGGACGTTGGGAAACACCATATATTTT
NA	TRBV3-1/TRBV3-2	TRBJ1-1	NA	CASSQNGEAFF	TGTGCCAGCAGCCAAAACGGTGAAGCTTTCTTT
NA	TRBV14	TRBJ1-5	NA	CASSLSIEGNQPQHF	TGTGCCAGCAGCCTTAGTATTGAGGGCAATCAGCCCCAGCATTTT
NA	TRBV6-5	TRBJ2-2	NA	CASSYDSGTGELFF	TGTGCCAGCAGTTACGATTCGGGTACCGGGGAGCTGTTTTTT
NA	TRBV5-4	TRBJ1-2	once	CASSPTGRSYGYTF	TGTGCCAGCAGTCCGACGGGACGGAGCTATGGCTACACCTTC
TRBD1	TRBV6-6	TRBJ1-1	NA	CASSYRQGNSGTEAFF	TGTGCCAGCAGTTACAGACAGGGTAATAGTGGGACTGAAGCTTTCTTT
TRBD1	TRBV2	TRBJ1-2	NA	CASGGQGNRYGYTF	TGTGCCAGCGGGGGACAGGGGAACAGATATGGCTACACCTTC
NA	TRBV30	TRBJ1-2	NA	CAWSRGRGYTF	TGTGCCTGGAGCCGAGGGCGCGGCTACACCTTC
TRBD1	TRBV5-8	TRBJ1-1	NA	CASSPGQGAAFF	TGTGCCAGCAGCCCGGGACAGGGGGCGGCTTTCTTT
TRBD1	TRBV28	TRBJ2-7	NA	CASSMTGSSYEQYF	TGTGCCAGCAGTATGACAGGGAGCTCCTACGAGCAGTACTTC
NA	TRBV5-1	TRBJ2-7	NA	CASSLAGGGSYEQYF	TGCGCCAGCAGCTTGGCTGGTGGGGGCTCCTACGAGCAGTACTTC
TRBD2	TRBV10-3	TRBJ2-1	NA	CAISEGRLAGNEQFF	TGTGCCATCAGTGAAGGACGGCTAGCGGGGAATGAGCAGTTCTTC
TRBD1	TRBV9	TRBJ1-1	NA	CASRPGQGASNTEAFF	TGTGCCAGCAGGCCGGGACAGGGGGCCTCGAACACTGAAGCTTTCTTT
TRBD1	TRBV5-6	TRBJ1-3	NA	CASSLIGQGLSGNTIYF	TGTGCCAGCAGCTTGATCGGACAGGGACTGTCGGGAAACACCATATATTTT
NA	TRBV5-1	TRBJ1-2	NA	CASSLDGSIYGYTF	TGCGCCAGCAGCTTGGATGGCAGCATCTATGGCTACACCTTC
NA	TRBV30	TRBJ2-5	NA	CAWSHSLSRERWNF	TGTGCCTGGAGTCACTCCCTCTCCCGGGAGAGGTGGAACTTC
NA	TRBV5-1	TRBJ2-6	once	CASSLAEGSGANVLTF	TGCGCCAGCAGCTTGGCCGAAGGATCCGGGGCCAACGTCCTGACTTTC
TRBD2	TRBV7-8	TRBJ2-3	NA	CASSPSGGTDTQYF	TGTGCCAGCAGCCCGAGCGGGGGCACAGATACGCAGTATTTT
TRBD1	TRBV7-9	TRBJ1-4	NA	CASSPGQGVTTNEKLFF	TGTGCCAGCAGCCCCGGACAGGGCGTAACAACTAATGAAAAACTGTTTTTT
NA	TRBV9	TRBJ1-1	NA	CASSVSGGGPRMGEAFF	TGTGCCAGCAGCGTCTCTGGGGGGGGCCCCCGGATGGGTGAAGCTTTCTTT
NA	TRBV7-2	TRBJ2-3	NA	CASSFSPSDSSTDTQYF	TGTGCCAGCAGCTTCTCCCCCAGCGACAGTAGCACAGATACGCAGTATTTT
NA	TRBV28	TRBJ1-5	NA	CASSPGGGPQHF	TGTGCCAGCAGTCCTGGGGGTGGGCCCCAGCATTTT
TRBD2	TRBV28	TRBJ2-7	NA	CASSPGLAGVSSYEQYF	TGTGCCAGCAGTCCGGGACTAGCGGGAGTTAGCTCCTACGAGCAGTACTTC
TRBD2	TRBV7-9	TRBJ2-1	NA	CASSRPGTSGPGFF	TGTGCCAGCAGCAGACCCGGGACTAGCGGTCCGGGGTTCTTC
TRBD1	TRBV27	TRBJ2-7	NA	CASSPDRGLSYEQYF	TGTGCCAGCAGCCCTGACAGGGGTCTCTCCTACGAGCAGTACTTC
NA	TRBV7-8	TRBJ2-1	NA	CASSLTPPPSGSYNEQFF	TGTGCCAGCAGCTTAACCCCGCCCCCCTCGGGCTCCTACAATGAGCAGTTCTTC
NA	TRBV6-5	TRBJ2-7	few	CASSRTGEGEQYF	TGTGCCAGCAGTCGCACAGGGGAGGGGGAGCAGTACTTC
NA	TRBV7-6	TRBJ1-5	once	CASSLYPRAGSNQPQHF	TGTGCCAGCAGCCTATACCCCCGGGCGGGAAGCAATCAGCCCCAGCATTTT
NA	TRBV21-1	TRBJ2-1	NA	CASSKAVAGGPCHNEQFF	TGTGCCAGCAGCAAAGCGGTAGCGGGGGGGCCTTGTCACAATGAGCAGTTCTTC
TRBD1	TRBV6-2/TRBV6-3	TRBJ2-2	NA	CASSYPPGTANTGELFF	TGTGCCAGCAGTTACCCTCCCGGGACAGCGAACACCGGGGAGCTGTTTTTT
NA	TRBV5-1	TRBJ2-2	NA	CASSLVMAGLRQSGTGELFF	TGCGCCAGCAGCCTTGTGATGGCTGGACTCAGACAATCGGGCACCGGGGAGCTGTTTTTT
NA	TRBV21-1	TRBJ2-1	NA	CASSPTSGSSYNEQFF	TGTGCCAGCAGCCCTACTAGCGGAAGCTCCTACAATGAGCAGTTCTTC
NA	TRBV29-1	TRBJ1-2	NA	CSAAGAGFYGYTF	TGCAGCGCAGCCGGGGCAGGGTTCTATGGCTACACCTTC
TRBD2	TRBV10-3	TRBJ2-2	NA	CAIRPSGGGTGELFF	TGTGCCATCAGGCCTAGCGGGGGGGGAACCGGGGAGCTGTTTTTT
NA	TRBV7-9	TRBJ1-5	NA	CASSLVGGQLEPQHF	TGTGCCAGCAGCTTAGTTGGCGGACAGCTAGAGCCCCAGCATTTT
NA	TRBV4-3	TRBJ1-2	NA	CASSQDGGIHGYTF	TGCGCCAGCAGCCAAGATGGAGGGATCCATGGCTACACCTTC
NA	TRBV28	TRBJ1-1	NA	CASSLGQGNTEAFF	TGTGCCAGCAGTTTAGGGCAGGGAAACACTGAAGCTTTCTTT
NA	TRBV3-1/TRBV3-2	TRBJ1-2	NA	CASSQDYYGYTF	TGTGCCAGCAGCCAAGATTACTATGGCTACACCTTC
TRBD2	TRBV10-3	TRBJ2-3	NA	CAISAGGPSTDTQYF	TGTGCCATCAGTGCGGGAGGGCCCTCGACAGATACGCAGTATTTT
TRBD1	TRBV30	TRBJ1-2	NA	CAWSVDRVGYTF	TGTGCCTGGAGTGTAGACAGGGTTGGCTACACCTTC
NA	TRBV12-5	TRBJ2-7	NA	CASGLGTSTYEQYF	TGTGCTAGTGGTTTGGGGACGTCTACCTACGAGCAGTACTTC
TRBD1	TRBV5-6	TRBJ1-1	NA	CASSPPRTGPPEAFF	TGTGCCAGCAGCCCACCTAGGACAGGGCCACCTGAAGCTTTCTTT
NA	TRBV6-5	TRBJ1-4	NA	CASGNPDEKLFF	TGTGCCAGCGGGAATCCGGATGAAAAACTGTTTTTT
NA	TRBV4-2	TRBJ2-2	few	CASSTSSASNTGELFF	TGTGCCAGCAGCACCTCTAGCGCCTCGAACACCGGGGAGCTGTTTTTT
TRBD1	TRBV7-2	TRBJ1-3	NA	CASSAYRGSGGNTIYF	TGTGCCAGCAGCGCCTACAGGGGCTCTGGTGGAAACACCATATATTTT